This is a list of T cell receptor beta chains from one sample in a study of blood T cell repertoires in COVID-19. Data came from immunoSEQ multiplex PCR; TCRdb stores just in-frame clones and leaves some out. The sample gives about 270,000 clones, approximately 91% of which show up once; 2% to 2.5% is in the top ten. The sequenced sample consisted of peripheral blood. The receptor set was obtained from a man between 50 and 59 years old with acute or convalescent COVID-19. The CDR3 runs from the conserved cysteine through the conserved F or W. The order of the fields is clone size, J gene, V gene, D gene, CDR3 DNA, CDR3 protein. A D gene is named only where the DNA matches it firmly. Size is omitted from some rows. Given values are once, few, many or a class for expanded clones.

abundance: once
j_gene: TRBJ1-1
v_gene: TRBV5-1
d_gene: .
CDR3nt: TGCGCCAGCAGCCCAGTGCAGGGAATGAACACTGAAGCTTTCTTT
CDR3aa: CASSPVQGMNTEAFF

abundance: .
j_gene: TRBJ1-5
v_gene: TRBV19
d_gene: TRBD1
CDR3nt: TGTGCCAGTAGTATAGCGGGGACAGGACGAAATCAGCCCCAGCATTTT
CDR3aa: CASSIAGTGRNQPQHF

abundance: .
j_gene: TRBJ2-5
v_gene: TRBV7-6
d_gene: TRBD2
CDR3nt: TGTGCCAGCAGCTTCACTAGCGGGAGGGAGACCCAGTACTTC
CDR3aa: CASSFTSGRETQYF

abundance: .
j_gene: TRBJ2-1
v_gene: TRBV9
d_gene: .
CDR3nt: TGTGCCAGCAGCGTAGGCTATTACAATGAGCAGTTCTTC
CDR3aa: CASSVGYYNEQFF

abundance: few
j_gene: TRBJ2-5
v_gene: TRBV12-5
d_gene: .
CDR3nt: TGTGCTAGTGGTTTGCAGGGAGAGACCCAGTACTTC
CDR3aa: CASGLQGETQYF

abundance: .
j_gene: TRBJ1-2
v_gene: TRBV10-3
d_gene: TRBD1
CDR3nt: TGTGCCAGCTCCCGGGACAGGGAGAACTATGGCTACACCTTC
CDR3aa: CASSRDRENYGYTF

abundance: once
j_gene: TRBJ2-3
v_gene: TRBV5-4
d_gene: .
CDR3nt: TGTGCCAGCAGCTGGCGTGGACTGGGGACAGATACGCAGTATTTT
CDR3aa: CASSWRGLGTDTQYF

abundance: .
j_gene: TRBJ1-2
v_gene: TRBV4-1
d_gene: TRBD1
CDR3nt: TGCGCCAGCAGCCCTTCCGGGACAGGGAACTATGGCTACACCTTC
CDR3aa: CASSPSGTGNYGYTF

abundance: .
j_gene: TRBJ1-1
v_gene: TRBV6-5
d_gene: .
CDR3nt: TGTGCCAGCGCGACAGCGAACACTGAAGCTTTCTTT
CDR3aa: CASATANTEAFF

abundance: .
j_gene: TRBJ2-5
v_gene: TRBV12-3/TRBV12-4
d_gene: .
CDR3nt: TGTGCCAGCAGTTTTTGGTCAGATGAGACCCAGTACTTC
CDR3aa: CASSFWSDETQYF

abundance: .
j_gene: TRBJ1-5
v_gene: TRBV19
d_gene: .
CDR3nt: TGTGCCAGTAGTCTGATAAGAACAGATTATAGCAATCAGCCCCAGCATTTT
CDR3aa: CASSLIRTDYSNQPQHF

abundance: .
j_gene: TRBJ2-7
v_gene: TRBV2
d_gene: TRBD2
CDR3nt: TGTGCCAGCACCCAAATGGCTAGCGGGAGCCCTTCCTACGAGCAGTACTTC
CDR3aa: CASTQMASGSPSYEQYF

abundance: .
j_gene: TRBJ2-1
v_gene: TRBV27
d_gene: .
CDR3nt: TGTGCCAGCAGTTTACCGGGGGTCTACAATGAGCAGTTCTTC
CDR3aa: CASSLPGVYNEQFF

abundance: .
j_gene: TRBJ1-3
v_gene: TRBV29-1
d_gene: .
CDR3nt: TGCAGCGTTGAATTTCGGGGGAACACCATATATTTT
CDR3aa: CSVEFRGNTIYF

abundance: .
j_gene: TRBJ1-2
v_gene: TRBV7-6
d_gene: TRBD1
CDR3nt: TGTGCCAGCAGCTTAGTTAGGACAGGGAACGGGGGCTACACCTTC
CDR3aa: CASSLVRTGNGGYTF

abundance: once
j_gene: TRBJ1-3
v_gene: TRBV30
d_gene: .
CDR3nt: TGTGCCTGGAGCCAAGCCGGAAACACCATATATTTT
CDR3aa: CAWSQAGNTIYF

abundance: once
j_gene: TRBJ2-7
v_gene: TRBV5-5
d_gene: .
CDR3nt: TGTGCCAGCAGCTTGCGGTCGGTTGGTCAGGGTCCCTACGAGCAGTACTTC
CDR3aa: CASSLRSVGQGPYEQYF

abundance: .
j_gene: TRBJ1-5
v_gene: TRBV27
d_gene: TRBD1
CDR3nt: TGTGCCAGCAGCCAGGGGGCGGATCAGCCCCAGCATTTT
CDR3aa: CASSQGADQPQHF

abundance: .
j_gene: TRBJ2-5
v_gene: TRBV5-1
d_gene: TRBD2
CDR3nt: TGCGCCAGCAGCTTGGGTGCTAGCGGGGGGGCCCCGGAGACCCAGTACTTC
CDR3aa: CASSLGASGGAPETQYF

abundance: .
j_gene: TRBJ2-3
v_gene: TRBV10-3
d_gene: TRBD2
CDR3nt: TGTGCCATCAGTGAGTCTAAAGCGGGGCGCACAGATACGCAGTATTTT
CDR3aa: CAISESKAGRTDTQYF

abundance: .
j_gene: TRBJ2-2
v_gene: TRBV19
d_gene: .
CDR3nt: TGTGCCAGTAGTATCCAAAGCACTCATGCCGGGGAGCTGTTTTTT
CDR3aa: CASSIQSTHAGELFF

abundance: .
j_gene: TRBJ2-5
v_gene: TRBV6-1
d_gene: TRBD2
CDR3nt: TGTGCCAGCAGTGGCGGGACTAGCGGGGGGGCCCGATACGAGACCCAGTACTTC
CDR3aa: CASSGGTSGGARYETQYF

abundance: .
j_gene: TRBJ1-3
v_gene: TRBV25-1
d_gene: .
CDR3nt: TGTGCCAGCAGTCTATTGGGAAACACCATATATTTT
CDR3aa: CASSLLGNTIYF

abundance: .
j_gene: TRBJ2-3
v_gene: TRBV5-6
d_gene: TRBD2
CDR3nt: TGTGCCAGCAGCTTGCCTACTAGCGGGGGGCGGCCGCAGTATTTT
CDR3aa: CASSLPTSGGRPQYF

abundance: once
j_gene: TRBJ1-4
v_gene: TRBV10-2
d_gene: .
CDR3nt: TGCGCCAGGAGTGGGGAGGGCGAAACTAATGAAAAACTGTTTTTT
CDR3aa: CARSGEGETNEKLFF

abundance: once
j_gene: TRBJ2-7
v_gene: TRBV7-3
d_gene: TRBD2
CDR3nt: TGTGCCAGCAGCCCCCGACTAGCGGGGAGGAACGAGCAGTACTTC
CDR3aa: CASSPRLAGRNEQYF

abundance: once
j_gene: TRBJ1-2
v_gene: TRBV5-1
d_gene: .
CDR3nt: TGCGCCAGCAGCTTGGGGTCCGGCGGGCTCTATGGCTACACCTTC
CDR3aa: CASSLGSGGLYGYTF

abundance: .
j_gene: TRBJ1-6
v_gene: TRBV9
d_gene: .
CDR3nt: TGTGCCAGCAGCGTAGTGGGAGACCCCCACAATTCACCCCTCCACTTT
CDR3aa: CASSVVGDPHNSPLHF

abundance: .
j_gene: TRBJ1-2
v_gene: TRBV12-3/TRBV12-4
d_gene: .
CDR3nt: TGTGCCAGCAGTCTAGGCGCTGGCTACACCTTC
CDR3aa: CASSLGAGYTF

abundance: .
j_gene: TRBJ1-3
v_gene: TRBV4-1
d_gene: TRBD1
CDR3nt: TGCGCCAGCAGCCGAGAAGGGACAGGGGTTACCATATATTTT
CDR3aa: CASSREGTGVTIYF

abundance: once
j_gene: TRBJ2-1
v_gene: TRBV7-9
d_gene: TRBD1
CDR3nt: TGTGCCAGCAGCTCGAACGGGGACAGGATTCGGAATGAGCAGTTCTTC
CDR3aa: CASSSNGDRIRNEQFF

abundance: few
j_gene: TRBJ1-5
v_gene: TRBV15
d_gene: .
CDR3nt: TGTGCCACCAGCAGAGAACCCGGGGGTTATCAGCCCCAGCATTTT
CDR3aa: CATSREPGGYQPQHF

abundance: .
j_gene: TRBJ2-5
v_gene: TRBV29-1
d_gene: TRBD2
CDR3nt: TGCAGCGCTAGCGGGGGGGCGGAGACCCAGTACTTC
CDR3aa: CSASGGAETQYF

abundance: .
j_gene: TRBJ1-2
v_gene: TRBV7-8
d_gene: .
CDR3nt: TGTGCCAGCAGCTTAGACGGGAAGGTCTCCTATGGCTACACCTTC
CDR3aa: CASSLDGKVSYGYTF

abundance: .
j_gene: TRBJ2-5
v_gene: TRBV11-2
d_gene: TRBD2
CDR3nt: TGTGCCAGCAGCTCTCGAAGCGGGGGAGAGACCCAGTACTTC
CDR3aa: CASSSRSGGETQYF

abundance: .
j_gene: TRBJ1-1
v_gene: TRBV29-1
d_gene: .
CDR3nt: TGCAGCGTTGTGCTCGGGGGGAACACTGAAGCTTTCTTT
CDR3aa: CSVVLGGNTEAFF

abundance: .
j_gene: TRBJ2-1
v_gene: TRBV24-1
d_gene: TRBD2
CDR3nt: TGTGCCACCAGGGGGGGGAACTTGGATGAGCAGTTCTTC
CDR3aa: CATRGGNLDEQFF

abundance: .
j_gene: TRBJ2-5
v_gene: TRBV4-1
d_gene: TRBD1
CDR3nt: TGCGCCAGCAGCCAAGTCAGGGGGTGGGAGACCCAGTACTTC
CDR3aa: CASSQVRGWETQYF

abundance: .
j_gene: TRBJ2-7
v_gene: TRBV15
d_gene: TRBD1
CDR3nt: TGTGCCACCAGCAGACCGGGACAGGGGGACGAGCAGTACTTC
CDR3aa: CATSRPGQGDEQYF

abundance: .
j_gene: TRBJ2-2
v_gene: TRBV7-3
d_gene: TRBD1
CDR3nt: TGTGCCAGCAGCCTCAGGACAGGGGCGGCGACCGGGGAGCTGTTTTTT
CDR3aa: CASSLRTGAATGELFF

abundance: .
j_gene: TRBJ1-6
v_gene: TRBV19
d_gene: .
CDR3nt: TGTGCCAGTAGTATAAGGGCAGGACTTAATTCACCCCTCCACTTT
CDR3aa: CASSIRAGLNSPLHF

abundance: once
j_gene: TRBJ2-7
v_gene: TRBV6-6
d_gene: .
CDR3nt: TGTGCCAGCTCCGACTATCTCCACGAGCAGTACTTC
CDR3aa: CASSDYLHEQYF

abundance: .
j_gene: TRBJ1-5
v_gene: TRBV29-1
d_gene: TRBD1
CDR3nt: TGCAGCGTGGACACAGGGGCTGGTCAGCCCCAGCATTTT
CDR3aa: CSVDTGAGQPQHF

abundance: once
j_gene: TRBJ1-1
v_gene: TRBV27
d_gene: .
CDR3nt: TGTGCCAGCAGTCCAAGGGGACTGACCCTCGGGGAAGCTTTCTTT
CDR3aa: CASSPRGLTLGEAFF

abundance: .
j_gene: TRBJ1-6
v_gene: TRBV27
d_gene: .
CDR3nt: TGTGCCAGCAGGGCTTTAAGCTCCTATAATTCACCCCTCCACTTT
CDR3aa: CASRALSSYNSPLHF

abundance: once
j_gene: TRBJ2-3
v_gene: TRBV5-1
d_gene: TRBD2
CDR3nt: TGCGCCAGCAGCCTCACTAGCGGGGGGGGACATACGCAGTATTTT
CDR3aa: CASSLTSGGGHTQYF

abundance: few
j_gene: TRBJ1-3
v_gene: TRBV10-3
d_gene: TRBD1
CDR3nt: TGTGCCATCAGTGAGGGGACAGACGGAAACACCATATATTTT
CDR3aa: CAISEGTDGNTIYF

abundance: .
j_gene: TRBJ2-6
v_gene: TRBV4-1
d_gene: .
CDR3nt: TGCGCCAGCAGCCCTCGTCCCCCGGACAGATGGGACCGTGCTGGGGCCAACGTCCTGACTTTC
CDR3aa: CASSPRPPDRWDRAGANVLTF

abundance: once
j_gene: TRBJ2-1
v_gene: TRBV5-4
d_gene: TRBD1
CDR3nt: TGTGCCAGCACCTCGGGGACAGGGTTATCCTACAATGAGCAGTTCTTC
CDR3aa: CASTSGTGLSYNEQFF

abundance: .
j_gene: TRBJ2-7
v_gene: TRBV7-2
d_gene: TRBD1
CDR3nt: TGTGCCAGCAGCTCTTACAGGGGACGGGGCTACGAGCAGTACTTC
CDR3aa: CASSSYRGRGYEQYF

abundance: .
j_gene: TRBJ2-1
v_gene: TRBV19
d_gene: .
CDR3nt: TGTGCCAGTAGTATGGGGCTGGCAAGACCCTACAATGAGCAGTTCTTC
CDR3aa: CASSMGLARPYNEQFF

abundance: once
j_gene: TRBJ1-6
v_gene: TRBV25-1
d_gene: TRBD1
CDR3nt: TGTGCCAGCAGTGGCCCGGGACAGGACCCCTATAATTCACCCCTCCACTTT
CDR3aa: CASSGPGQDPYNSPLHF

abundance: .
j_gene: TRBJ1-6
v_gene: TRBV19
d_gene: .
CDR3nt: TGTGCCAGTAGTCCCTACGGTCCGGGGAATTCACCCCTCCACTTT
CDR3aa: CASSPYGPGNSPLHF